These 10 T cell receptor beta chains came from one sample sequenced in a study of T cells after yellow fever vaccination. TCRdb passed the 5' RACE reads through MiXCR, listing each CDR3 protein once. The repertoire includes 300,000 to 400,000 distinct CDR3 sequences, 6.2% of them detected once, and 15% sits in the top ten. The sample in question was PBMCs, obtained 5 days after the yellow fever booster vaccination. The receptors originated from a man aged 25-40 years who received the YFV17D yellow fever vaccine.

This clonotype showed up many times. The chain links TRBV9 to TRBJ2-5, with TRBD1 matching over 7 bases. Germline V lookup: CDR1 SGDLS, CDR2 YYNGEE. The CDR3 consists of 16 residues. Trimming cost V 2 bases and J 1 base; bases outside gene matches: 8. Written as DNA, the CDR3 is TGTGCCAGCAGCGTTATCTCGACAGGGCTCCAAGAGACCCAGTACTTC. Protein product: CASSVISTGLQETQYF.

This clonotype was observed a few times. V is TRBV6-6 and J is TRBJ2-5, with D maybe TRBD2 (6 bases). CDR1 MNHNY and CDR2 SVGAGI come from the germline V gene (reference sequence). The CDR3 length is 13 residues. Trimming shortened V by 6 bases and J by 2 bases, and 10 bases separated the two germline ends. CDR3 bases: TGTGCCAGCAGAACTAGCTATCAAGAGACCCAGTACTTC. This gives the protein CASRTSYQETQYF.

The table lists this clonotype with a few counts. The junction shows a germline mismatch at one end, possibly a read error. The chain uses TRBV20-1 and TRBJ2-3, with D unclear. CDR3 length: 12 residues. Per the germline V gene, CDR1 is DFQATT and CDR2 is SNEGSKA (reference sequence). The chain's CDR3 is CSAGSFTETQYF. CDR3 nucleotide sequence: TGCAGTGCTGGTAGCTTCACAGAAACGCAGTATTTT.

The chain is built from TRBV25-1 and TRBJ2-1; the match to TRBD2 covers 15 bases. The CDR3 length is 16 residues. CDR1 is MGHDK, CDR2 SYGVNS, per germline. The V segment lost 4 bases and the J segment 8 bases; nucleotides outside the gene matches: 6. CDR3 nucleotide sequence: TGTGCCAGCAGTGCCCGGACTAGCGGGAGGGCGGATGAGCAGTTCTTC. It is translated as CASSARTSGRADEQFF.

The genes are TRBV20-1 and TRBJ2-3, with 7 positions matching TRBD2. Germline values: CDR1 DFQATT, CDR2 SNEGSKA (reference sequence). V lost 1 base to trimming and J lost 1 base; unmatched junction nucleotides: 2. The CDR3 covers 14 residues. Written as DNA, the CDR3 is TGCAGTGCTAGAGCTAGCGGACGCACAGATACGCAGTATTTT. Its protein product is CSARASGRTDTQYF.

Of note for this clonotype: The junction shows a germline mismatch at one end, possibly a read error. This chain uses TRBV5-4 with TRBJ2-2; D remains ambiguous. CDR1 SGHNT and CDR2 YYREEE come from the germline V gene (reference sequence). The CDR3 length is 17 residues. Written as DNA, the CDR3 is TGTGCCATCAGCTCTGTCTCCGCTAGTGGTCTGACCGGGGAGCTGTTTTTT. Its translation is CAISSVSASGLTGELFF.

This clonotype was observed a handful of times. This chain's CDR3 is CASSPDRVSSYEQYF. The CDR3 nucleotides are TGTGCCAGCAGCCCTGACAGGGTGAGCTCCTACGAGCAGTACTTC. The gene calls are TRBV5-4 and TRBJ2-7; TRBD1 matches at 7 bases. The germline CDR1 and CDR2 sequences are SGHNT and YYREEE (reference sequence). V lost 4 bases, J lost 0 bases, and 7 bases stayed unmatched. This CDR3 has 15 amino acids.

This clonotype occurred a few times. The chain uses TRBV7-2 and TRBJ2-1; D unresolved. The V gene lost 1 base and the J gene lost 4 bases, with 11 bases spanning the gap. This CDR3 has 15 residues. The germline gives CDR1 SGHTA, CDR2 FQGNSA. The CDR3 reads CASSLGPVLYNEQFF. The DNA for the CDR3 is TGTGCCAGCAGCTTAGGTCCAGTTCTTTACAATGAGCAGTTCTTC. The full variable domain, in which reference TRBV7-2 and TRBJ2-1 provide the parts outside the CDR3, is GAGVSQSPSNKVTEKGKDVELRCDPISGHTALYWYRQSLGQGLEFLIYFQGNSAPDKSGLPSDRFSAERTGGSVSTLTIQRTQQEDSAVYLCASSLGPVLYNEQFFGPGTRLTVL.

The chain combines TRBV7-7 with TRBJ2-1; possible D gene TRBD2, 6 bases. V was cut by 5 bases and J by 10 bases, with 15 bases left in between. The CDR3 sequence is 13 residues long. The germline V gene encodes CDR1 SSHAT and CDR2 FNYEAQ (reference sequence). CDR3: CASSGGTGREQFF. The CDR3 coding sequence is TGTGCCAGCAGCGGAGGGACGGGTAGAGAGCAGTTCTTC.

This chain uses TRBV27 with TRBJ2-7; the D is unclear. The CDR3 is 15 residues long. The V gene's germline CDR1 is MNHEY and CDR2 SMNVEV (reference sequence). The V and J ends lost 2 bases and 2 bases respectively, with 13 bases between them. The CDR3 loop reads CASSLGGGQTYEQYF. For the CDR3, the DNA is TGTGCCAGCAGTTTAGGCGGCGGCCAAACCTACGAGCAGTACTTC.